A selection of T cell receptor beta chains follows, all from one sample in a study of shared clonotypes between healthy human individuals. Clones were sequenced by immunoSEQ multiplex PCR, and TCRdb holds only the in-frame ones, with some missing. The sample has 650,000 to 750,000 clones, less than 80% seen once; the top ten hold under 2%. The material sequenced was memory CD4+ T cells sorted from blood. The source is a woman in her 30s in good health. Each CDR3 is given with its conserved first and last residue. Fields, in order: V gene, clone size, D gene, J gene, CDR3 DNA, CDR3 protein. The D gene is left open where the match is weak. Size is omitted from some rows. Given values are once, few, many or a class for expanded clones.

V gene: TRBV9; clone size: -; D gene: -; J gene: TRBJ2-3; CDR3 DNA: TGTGCCAGCAGCGCCCGAGCTCCGGGAACAGATACGCAGTATTTT; CDR3 protein: CASSARAPGTDTQYF
V gene: TRBV6-1; clone size: once; D gene: -; J gene: TRBJ2-1; CDR3 DNA: TGTGCCAGCAAAGATTATGAGCAGTTCTTC; CDR3 protein: CASKDYEQFF
V gene: TRBV9; clone size: -; D gene: -; J gene: TRBJ2-1; CDR3 DNA: TGTGCCAGCAGCGTAGATGAGGGTAGCTCCTACAATGAGCAGTTCTTC; CDR3 protein: CASSVDEGSSYNEQFF
V gene: TRBV28; clone size: few; D gene: TRBD1; J gene: TRBJ1-4; CDR3 DNA: TGTGCCAGCAGTTTGGGACAGGGGGCCCGTCTGTTTTTT; CDR3 protein: CASSLGQGARLFF
V gene: TRBV4-1; clone size: few; D gene: TRBD1; J gene: TRBJ1-4; CDR3 DNA: TGCGCCAGCAGCCTACACGGGACAGGGAATGAAAAACTGTTTTTT; CDR3 protein: CASSLHGTGNEKLFF
V gene: TRBV2; clone size: -; D gene: -; J gene: TRBJ2-1; CDR3 DNA: TGTGCCAGCAGTGCCCAGCTTCACAATGAGCAGTTCTTC; CDR3 protein: CASSAQLHNEQFF
V gene: TRBV11-2; clone size: -; D gene: -; J gene: TRBJ2-1; CDR3 DNA: TGTGCCAGCAGCTTAGAAGGGTCCTACAATGAGCAGTTCTTC; CDR3 protein: CASSLEGSYNEQFF
V gene: TRBV19; clone size: -; D gene: -; J gene: TRBJ2-1; CDR3 DNA: TGTGCCAGTAGTGCCAGGACACTCTCCTACAATGAGCAGTTCTTC; CDR3 protein: CASSARTLSYNEQFF
V gene: TRBV4-1; clone size: -; D gene: -; J gene: TRBJ2-7; CDR3 DNA: TGCGCCAGCAGCCAAGAAGGGCTTCGGGGCGGGACGCAAATCTACGAGCAGTACTTC; CDR3 protein: CASSQEGLRGGTQIYEQYF
V gene: TRBV18; clone size: -; D gene: -; J gene: TRBJ2-7; CDR3 DNA: TGTGCCAGCTCCCGCGGACTTTTATCCGACGAGCAGTACTTC; CDR3 protein: CASSRGLLSDEQYF
V gene: TRBV15; clone size: -; D gene: -; J gene: TRBJ2-4; CDR3 DNA: TGTGCCACCAGCAGAGATCCGGGGAAGGGCCAAAACATTCAGTACTTC; CDR3 protein: CATSRDPGKGQNIQYF
V gene: TRBV21-1; clone size: -; D gene: -; J gene: TRBJ2-6; CDR3 DNA: TGTGCCAGCAGCAATGAGGGAAGGGGAAGAGGGGCCAACGTCCTGACTTTC; CDR3 protein: CASSNEGRGRGANVLTF
V gene: TRBV29-1; clone size: -; D gene: -; J gene: TRBJ2-7; CDR3 DNA: TGCAGCGTTGGGGGATACGAGCAGTACTTC; CDR3 protein: CSVGGYEQYF
V gene: TRBV30; clone size: -; D gene: TRBD1; J gene: TRBJ2-2; CDR3 DNA: TGTGCCTGGAGTGTACTTGGGACAGCGAACACCGGGGAGCTGTTTTTT; CDR3 protein: CAWSVLGTANTGELFF
V gene: TRBV18; clone size: -; D gene: TRBD1; J gene: TRBJ2-7; CDR3 DNA: TGTGCCAGCTCACCGCGACAGGGGGTCTACGAGCAGTACTTC; CDR3 protein: CASSPRQGVYEQYF
V gene: TRBV11-2; clone size: many; D gene: -; J gene: TRBJ2-7; CDR3 DNA: TGTGCCAGCAGCTTAATTCATCGAACTACCTACGAGCAGTACTTC; CDR3 protein: CASSLIHRTTYEQYF
V gene: TRBV7-9; clone size: -; D gene: TRBD1; J gene: TRBJ1-4; CDR3 DNA: TGTGCCAGCAGCCTAGGACAGGGTACTGAAAAACTGTTTTTT; CDR3 protein: CASSLGQGTEKLFF